This T cell receptor (beta chain) was sequenced in a study of T cell responses to AZD1222 COVID-19 vaccine. Turning to this clone: Other DNA sequences of this sample code for an identical CDR3.

V lost 0 bases and J 2 bases, leaving 4 bases between the germline ends. The CDR3 sequence is 13 residues long. CDR1 and CDR2 (germline): LGHNA, YSLEER. Sequencing was performed with immunoSEQ multiplex PCR; in TCRdb, only in-frame clones are kept and a portion is missing. The sample consists of approximately 140,000 clones, about 93% of them appearing once. The chain carries TRBV4-3 and TRBJ1-1; D not resolved. The material was peripheral blood, obtained on day 0 of AZD1222 vaccination. This clonotype was sampled from an adult in good health. CDR3 in amino acids: CASSQDRNTEAFF. In DNA, the CDR3 is TGCGCCAGCAGCCAAGACAGAAACACTGAAGCTTTCTTT.